The 25 T cell receptor beta chains below come from one sample, sequenced in a study of early T cells in non-severe SARS-CoV-2 infection. TCRdb processed the 5' RACE reads anew with MiXCR; each CDR3 protein has one entry. The data hold tens of thousands of distinct CDR3 sequences, with roughly 6% observed a single time. Sequenced sample: whole blood. Receptors originate from an adult who was a healthcare worker with PCR-confirmed SARS-CoV-2 infection or an uninfected control (not recorded which).

This clonotype came up many times. The chain uses TRBV9 and TRBJ1-2; tentatively, D is TRBD1 (5 bases). Germline loops: CDR1 SGDLS, CDR2 YYNGEE. This CDR3 has 14 amino acids. V was cut by 5 bases and J by 2 bases, with 13 bases left in between. The CDR3 loop reads CASRGDGLNYGYTF. The DNA of the CDR3 is TGTGCCAGCAGAGGGGACGGATTAAACTATGGCTACACCTTC.

This clonotype was detected ten times or more. This chain uses TRBV16 with TRBJ1-1; tentatively, D is TRBD1 (6 bases). Trimming took off 5 bases at V and 10 bases at J, with 14 bases between the two ends. CDR1 is KGHSY, CDR2 FQNENV, per germline. This CDR3 has 12 residues. CDR3 protein: CASSDQGNRAFF. The CDR3 DNA sequence: TGTGCCAGCAGCGACCAGGGGAATCGAGCTTTCTTT.

This clonotype was recorded many times. This chain connects TRBV5-1 to TRBJ1-4; D uncertain. Per germline, CDR1 SGHRS and CDR2 YFSETQ. V was pared by 5 bases and J by 0 bases, with 5 bases between. The CDR3 length is 13 residues. This CDR3 reads CASRFATNEKLFF. The CDR3 bases are TGCGCCAGCAGATTCGCAACTAATGAAAAACTGTTTTTT.

The table lists this clonotype with a few counts. The chain has TRBV29-1 and TRBJ2-3; D unresolved. CDR1 is SQVTM, CDR2 ANQGSEA, per germline. Trimming removed 0 bases at V and 1 base at J, with 11 bases between. The CDR3 contains 15 residues. CDR3 coding DNA: TGCAGCGTTGAAGATCACGTGGGGTGCACAGATACGCAGTATTTT. Its translation: CSVEDHVGCTDTQYF.

With respect to this clonotype: Just one base apart from a much larger clone, this may be a read error. This chain joins TRBV12-3 or TRBV12-4 and TRBJ2-7; the D is unclear. V lost 6 bases and J lost 2, with 14 bases in between. The CDR3 is 14 amino acids. CDR3 amino acids: CASSRSRLPYEQYF. For the CDR3, the DNA is TGTGCCAGCAGCCGAAGTCGTCTGCCCTACGAGCAGTACTTC.

By sample share, this clonotype is medium-sized. The V and J genes are TRBV28 and TRBJ1-1; maybe TRBD1 (5 bases). V was shortened by 5 bases and J by 1 base, with 11 bases between the two germline ends. Germline loops: CDR1 MDHEN, CDR2 SYDVKM. The CDR3 covers 14 residues. The CDR3 sequence is CASSPGDGNTEAFF. In DNA form, the CDR3 reads TGTGCCAGCAGTCCGGGGGACGGGAACACTGAAGCTTTCTTT.

The rearrangement uses TRBV5-1 and TRBJ2-7, with 10 bases lining up with TRBD1. The trim removed 3 bases at V and 2 bases at J, leaving 2 bases unmatched. The germline V gene encodes CDR1 SGHRS and CDR2 YFSETQ. This CDR3 is 14 amino acids long. CDR3 coding DNA: TGCGCCAGCAGCTCCGGGACAGGGGCCTACGAGCAGTACTTC. This sequence encodes CASSSGTGAYEQYF.

Comment on this clonotype: It may be a read error: a sequence one base away is much more abundant. The chain combines TRBV7-2 with TRBJ2-3; 9 bases line up with TRBD2. Germline V gene sequence: CDR1 SGHTA, CDR2 FQGNSA. CDR3 length: 16 amino acids. V was pared by 5 bases and J by 2 bases, with 8 bases of the junction left unmatched. This chain's CDR3 is CASSPRAGGHTDTQYF. For the CDR3, the DNA is TGTGCCAGCAGCCCTCGAGCGGGGGGACACACAGATACGCAGTATTTT.

Worth noting for this clonotype: One base away lies a much larger clone, so this may be a sequencing read error. V and J are TRBV5-6 and TRBJ2-1, with D unclear. The CDR3 consists of 15 residues. CDR1 is SGHDT and CDR2 is YYEEEE in the germline V gene. The CDR3: CVSSFMAYSYNEQFF. The CDR3 DNA is TGTGTCAGCAGCTTTATGGCTTACTCCTACAATGAGCAGTTCTTC.

This clonotype was seen ten or more times. The chain carries TRBV10-3 and TRBJ1-3, with 7 bases matching TRBD1. The CDR3 sequence is 15 residues long. CDR1 is ENHRY, CDR2 SYGVKD, per germline. Trimming at V came to 8 bases and at J to 0 bases, leaving 7 bases not matched to a gene. This chain's CDR3 is CAISEGQNSGNTIYF. The CDR3 bases are TGTGCCATCTCTGAGGGACAGAACTCTGGAAACACCATATATTTT.

The V gene is TRBV5-1, the J gene TRBJ2-7, with 8 bases identical to TRBD1. CDR3 length: 14 residues. Trimming took 4 bases from V and 2 from J; bases not matched to a gene: 5. The germline V gene has CDR1 SGHRS and CDR2 YFSETQ. In DNA form, the CDR3 reads TGCGCCAGCAGCACTGGACAGGGACCCTACGAGCAGTACTTC. It yields the protein CASSTGQGPYEQYF.

This clonotype appeared many times. This chain links TRBV12-3 or TRBV12-4 with TRBJ1-5; D possibly corresponds to TRBD1 (6 bases). The ends were cut back, 6 bases at V and 5 bases at J, with 11 bases in the middle. CDR3 length: 13 amino acids. In nucleotides, the CDR3 is TGTGCCAGCAGCGGGACAACGGATCAGCCCCAGCATTTT. The encoded protein is CASSGTTDQPQHF.

At least ten counts were recorded for this clonotype. This chain uses TRBV24-1 with TRBJ1-1, with D tentatively TRBD1 (5 bases). This CDR3 spans 11 amino acids. Germline loops: CDR1 KGHDR, CDR2 SFDVKD. Trimming removed 7 bases from V and 6 bases from J, with 8 bases in between. The chain's CDR3 is CATRLGAEAFF. Written as DNA, the CDR3 is TGTGCCACCAGACTAGGGGCTGAAGCTTTCTTT.

This clonotype was recorded many times. The V and J genes are TRBV14 and TRBJ1-5; no clear D. The CDR3 covers 13 residues. Germline V gene sequence: CDR1 SGHDN, CDR2 FVKESK. V shed 4 bases and J shed 1 base, with 5 bases lying between them. The CDR3 loop is CASSRRSNQPQHF. In DNA form, the CDR3 reads TGTGCCAGCAGCCGGAGGAGCAATCAGCCCCAGCATTTT.

The sample holds many counts of this clonotype. This chain joins TRBV20-1 and TRBJ2-2, with D uncertain. The V end lost 1 base, the J end lost 4 bases, and 10 bases lay between the germline ends. Looked up from germline, CDR1 is DFQATT and CDR2 is SNEGSKA (reference sequence). The CDR3 has 14 residues. CDR3 loop: CSARGPLATGELFF. CDR3 DNA: TGCAGTGCTAGAGGTCCATTGGCCACCGGGGAGCTGTTTTTT.

This clonotype was detected ten times or more. The rearrangement links TRBV7-9 to TRBJ1-1; D uncertain. The CDR3 covers 11 residues. Germline CDR1 SEHNR, CDR2 FQNEAQ (reference sequence). Trimming removed 4 bases from V and 7 bases from J, with 7 bases in between. CDR3 residues: CASSSDGEAFF. The CDR3 DNA reads as TGTGCCAGCAGCTCAGACGGTGAAGCTTTCTTT.

This clonotype appeared many times. J is TRBJ1-1 and V is TRBV12-3 or TRBV12-4; 7 bases agree with TRBD1. The CDR3 spans 14 residues. The V and J ends lost 6 bases and 4 bases, in that order; junction bases with no gene match: 8. The CDR3 loop is CASRALRGSTEAFF. For the CDR3, the DNA is TGTGCCAGCAGAGCTCTCAGGGGGAGCACTGAAGCTTTCTTT.

By share, this clonotype counts as medium-sized (0.01 to 0.1%). The rearrangement uses TRBV4-1 and TRBJ2-5; possible D gene TRBD1, 6 bases. From germline, CDR1 is MGHRA and CDR2 YSYEKL. Trimming left V 4 bases short and J 1 base short, with 10 bases between. CDR3 length: 14 residues. The CDR3 sequence is CASSPRDTQETQYF. The CDR3 DNA reads as TGCGCCAGCAGCCCCCGGGACACCCAAGAGACCCAGTACTTC.

The chain carries TRBV24-1 and TRBJ2-1; D is ambiguous. The CDR3 sequence is 15 residues long. Germline loops: CDR1 KGHDR, CDR2 SFDVKD. V shed 0 bases and J shed 4 bases, with 9 bases lying between them. The CDR3 nucleotides read TGTGCCACCAGTGATTTGCAGACGGAGTACAATGAGCAGTTCTTC. Protein sequence: CATSDLQTEYNEQFF.

In its sample, this clonotype was seen many times. This chain connects TRBV7-6 to TRBJ2-3; no definite D call. Between the trimmed V and J ends, which lost 4 bases and 3 bases, there was a span of 8 bases. Germline CDR1 reads SGHVS; CDR2 reads FNYEAQ. This CDR3 has 13 residues. CDR3 residues: CASSSSPTDTQYF. The CDR3 coding sequence is TGTGCCAGCAGCTCGTCTCCTACAGATACGCAGTATTTT.

The chain employs TRBV24-1 and TRBJ2-3, with D possibly matching TRBD1 (6 bases). CDR1 KGHDR and CDR2 SFDVKD come from the germline V gene. V was shortened by 5 bases and J by 4 bases, with 12 bases between the two germline ends. The CDR3 runs 14 residues. The CDR3 nucleotides are TGTGCCACCAGTGCAGGGGCCGCGCCAGATACGCAGTATTTT. Its translation: CATSAGAAPDTQYF.

This clonotype was counted between two and nine times. The chain has TRBV12-3 or TRBV12-4 and TRBJ2-5, with a weak D call TRBD2 (5 bases). The CDR3 loop spans 11 amino acids. V gave up 4 bases and J gave up 7 bases, with 7 bases separating them. This CDR3 is CASSSGVTQYF. CDR3 coding DNA: TGTGCCAGCAGTTCCGGGGTGACCCAGTACTTC.

This clonotype was detected ten times or more. CDR3 region: CASSLDSPNQPQHF. The CDR3 DNA sequence: TGTGCCAGCAGTTTGGACAGCCCCAATCAGCCCCAGCATTTT. V gene TRBV27 combines with J gene TRBJ1-5; the D gene is possibly TRBD1 (6 bases). The V end lost 3 bases, the J end lost 3 bases, and 9 bases lay between the germline ends. Germline CDR1 MNHEY, CDR2 SMNVEV (reference sequence). The CDR3 runs 14 residues.

This sequence joins TRBV12-3 or TRBV12-4 and TRBJ2-1, with 9 nucleotides matching TRBD2. The V gene end was trimmed by 5 bases and the J gene end by 3 bases; junction bases not matched to a gene: 8. This CDR3 has 16 residues. The CDR3 DNA is TGTGCCAGCAGTCCAGGACTAGCGATTTACTACAATGAGCAGTTCTTC. It encodes CASSPGLAIYYNEQFF.

This clonotype was detected ten times or more. The chain employs TRBV11-2 and TRBJ1-6; perhaps TRBD1 as D (6 bases). The CDR3 has 15 amino acids. Germline V gene data show CDR1 as SGHAT and CDR2 as FQNNGV. With 1 base removed from V and 6 bases from J, the gap between germline ends came to 10 bases. This CDR3 reads CASSLGGPGNSPLHF. The CDR3 region has the DNA TGTGCCAGCAGCTTAGGGGGGCCTGGTAATTCACCCCTCCACTTT.